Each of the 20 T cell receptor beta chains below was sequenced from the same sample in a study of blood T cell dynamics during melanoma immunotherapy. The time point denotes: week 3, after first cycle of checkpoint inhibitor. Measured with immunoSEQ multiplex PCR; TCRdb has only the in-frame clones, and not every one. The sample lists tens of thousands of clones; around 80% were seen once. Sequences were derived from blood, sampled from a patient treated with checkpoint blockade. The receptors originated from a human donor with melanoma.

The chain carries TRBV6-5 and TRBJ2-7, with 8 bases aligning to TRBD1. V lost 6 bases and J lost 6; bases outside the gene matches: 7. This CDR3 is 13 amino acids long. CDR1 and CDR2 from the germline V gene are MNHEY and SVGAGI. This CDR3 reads CASRGTGKGEQYF. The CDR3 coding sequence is TGTGCCAGCAGGGGGACAGGAAAAGGCGAGCAGTACTTC.

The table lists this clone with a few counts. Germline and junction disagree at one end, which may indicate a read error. The CDR3 region is CASRPSGTGREGF. Written as DNA, the CDR3 is TGTGCCAGCAGACCGTCCGGGACAGGTCGAGAGGGGTTT. The J gene is TRBJ1-1, the V gene TRBV2; 8 bases are shared with TRBD1. Germline V gene lookup returns CDR1 SNHLY and CDR2 FYNNEI. The CDR3 runs 13 residues.

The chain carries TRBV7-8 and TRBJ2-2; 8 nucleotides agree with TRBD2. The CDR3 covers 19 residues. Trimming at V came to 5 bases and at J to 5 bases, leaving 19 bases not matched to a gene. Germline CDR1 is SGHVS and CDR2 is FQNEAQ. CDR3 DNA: TGTGCCAGCAGCCACTGGGGGTTCTCAGCGGGAGTGTATACCGGGGAGCTGTTTTTT. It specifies CASSHWGFSAGVYTGELFF.

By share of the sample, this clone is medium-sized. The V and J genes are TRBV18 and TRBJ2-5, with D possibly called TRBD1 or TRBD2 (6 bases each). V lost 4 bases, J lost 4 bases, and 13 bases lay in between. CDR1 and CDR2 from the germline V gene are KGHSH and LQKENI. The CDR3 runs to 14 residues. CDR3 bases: TGTGCCAGCTCACGACTAGGGGGGAGAGAGACCCAGTACTTC. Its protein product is CASSRLGGRETQYF.

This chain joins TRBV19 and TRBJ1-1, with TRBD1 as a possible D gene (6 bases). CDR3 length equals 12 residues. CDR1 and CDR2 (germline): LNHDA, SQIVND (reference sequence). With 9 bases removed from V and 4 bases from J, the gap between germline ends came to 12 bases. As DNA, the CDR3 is TGTGCCAGCAGGGGATCGGGCACTGAAGCTTTCTTT. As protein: CASRGSGTEAFF. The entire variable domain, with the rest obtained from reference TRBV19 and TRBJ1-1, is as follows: DGGITQSPKYLFRKEGQNVTLSCEQNLNHDAMYWYRQDPGQGLRLIYYSQIVNDFQKGDIAEGYSVSREKKESFPLTVTSAQKNPTAFYLCASRGSGTEAFFGQGTRLTVV.

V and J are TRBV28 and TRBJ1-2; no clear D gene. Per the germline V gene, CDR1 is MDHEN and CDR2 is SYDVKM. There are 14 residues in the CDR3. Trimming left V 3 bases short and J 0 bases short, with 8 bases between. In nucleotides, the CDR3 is TGTGCCAGCAGTTTTGAACCAGCTAACTATGGCTACACCTTC. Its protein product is CASSFEPANYGYTF.

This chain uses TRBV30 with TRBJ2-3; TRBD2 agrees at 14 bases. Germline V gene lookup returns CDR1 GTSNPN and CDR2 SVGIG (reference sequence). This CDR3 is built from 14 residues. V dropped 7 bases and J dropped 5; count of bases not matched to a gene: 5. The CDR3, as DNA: TGTGCCTCGACTAGCGGGGGGGCCGAAGATACGCAGTATTTT. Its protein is CASTSGGAEDTQYF.

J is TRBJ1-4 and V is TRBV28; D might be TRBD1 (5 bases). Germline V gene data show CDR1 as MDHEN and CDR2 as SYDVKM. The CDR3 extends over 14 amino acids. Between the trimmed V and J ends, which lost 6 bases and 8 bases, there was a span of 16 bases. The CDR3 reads CASREGGVQEKLFF. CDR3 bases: TGTGCCAGCAGGGAGGGAGGGGTACAAGAAAAACTGTTTTTT.

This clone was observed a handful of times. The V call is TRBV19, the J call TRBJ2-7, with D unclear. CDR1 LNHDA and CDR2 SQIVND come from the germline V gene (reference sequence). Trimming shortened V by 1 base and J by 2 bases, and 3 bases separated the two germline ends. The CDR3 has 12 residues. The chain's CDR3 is CASSIGAYEQYF. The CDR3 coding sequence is TGTGCCAGTAGTATAGGTGCCTACGAGCAGTACTTC. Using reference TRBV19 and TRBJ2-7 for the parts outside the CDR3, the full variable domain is DGGITQSPKYLFRKEGQNVTLSCEQNLNHDAMYWYRQDPGQGLRLIYYSQIVNDFQKGDIAEGYSVSREKKESFPLTVTSAQKNPTAFYLCASSIGAYEQYFGPGTRLTVT.

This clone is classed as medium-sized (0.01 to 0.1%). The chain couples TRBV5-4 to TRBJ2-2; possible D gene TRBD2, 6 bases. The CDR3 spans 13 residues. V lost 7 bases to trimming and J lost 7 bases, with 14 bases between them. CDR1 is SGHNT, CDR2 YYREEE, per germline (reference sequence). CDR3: CASGPEGGGELFF. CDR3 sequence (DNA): TGTGCCAGCGGACCTGAGGGAGGCGGGGAGCTGTTTTTT.

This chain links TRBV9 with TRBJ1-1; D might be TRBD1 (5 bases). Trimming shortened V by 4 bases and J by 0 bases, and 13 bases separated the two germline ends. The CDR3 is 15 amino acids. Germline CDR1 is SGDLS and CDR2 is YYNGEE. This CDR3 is CASSFSGLVNTEAFF. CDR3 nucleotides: TGTGCCAGCAGCTTTTCGGGACTGGTGAACACTGAAGCTTTCTTT.

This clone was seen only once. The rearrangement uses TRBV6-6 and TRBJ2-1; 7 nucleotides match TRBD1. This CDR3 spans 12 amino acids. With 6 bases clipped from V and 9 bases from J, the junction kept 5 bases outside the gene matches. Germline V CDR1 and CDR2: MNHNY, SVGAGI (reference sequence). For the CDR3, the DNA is TGTGCCAGCAGCCCACAGGGGACTGAGCAGTTCTTC. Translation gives CASSPQGTEQFF.

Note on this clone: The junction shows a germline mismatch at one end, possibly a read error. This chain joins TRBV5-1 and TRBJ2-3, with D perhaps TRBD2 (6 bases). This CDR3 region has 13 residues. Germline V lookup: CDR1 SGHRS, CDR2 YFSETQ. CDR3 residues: CASSITSRDTQYF. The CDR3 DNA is TGCGCCAGCAGCATCACTAGCAGAGATACGCAGTATTTT.

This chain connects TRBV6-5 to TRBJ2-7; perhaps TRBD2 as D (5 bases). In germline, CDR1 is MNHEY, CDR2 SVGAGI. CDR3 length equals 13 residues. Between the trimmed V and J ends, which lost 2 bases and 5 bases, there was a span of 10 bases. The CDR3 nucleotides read TGTGCCAGCAGTTACAGAGACGGGAACGAGCAGTACTTC. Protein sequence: CASSYRDGNEQYF.

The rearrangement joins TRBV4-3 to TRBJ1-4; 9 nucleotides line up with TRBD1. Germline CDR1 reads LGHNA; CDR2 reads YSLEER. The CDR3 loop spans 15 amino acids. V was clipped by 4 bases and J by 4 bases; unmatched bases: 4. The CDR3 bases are TGCGCCAGCAGCCCATCGGGACAGGGTAATGAAAAACTGTTTTTT. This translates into CASSPSGQGNEKLFF.

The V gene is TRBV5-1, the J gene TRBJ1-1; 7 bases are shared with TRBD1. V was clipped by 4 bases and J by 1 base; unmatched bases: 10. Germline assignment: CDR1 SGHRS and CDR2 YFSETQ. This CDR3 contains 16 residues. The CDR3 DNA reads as TGCGCCAGCAGCCTCAGTCCCGGGACAGCGAACACTGAAGCTTTCTTT. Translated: CASSLSPGTANTEAFF.

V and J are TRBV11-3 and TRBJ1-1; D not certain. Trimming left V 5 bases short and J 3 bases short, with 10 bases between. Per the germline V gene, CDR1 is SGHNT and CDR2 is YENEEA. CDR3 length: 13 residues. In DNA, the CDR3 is TGTGCCAGCAGCGCGCGACGCGACACTGAAGCTTTCTTT. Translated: CASSARRDTEAFF.

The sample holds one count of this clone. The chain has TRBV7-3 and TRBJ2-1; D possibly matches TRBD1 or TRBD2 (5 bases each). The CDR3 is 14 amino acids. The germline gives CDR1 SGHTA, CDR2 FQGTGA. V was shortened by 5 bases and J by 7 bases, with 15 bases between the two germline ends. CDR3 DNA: TGTGCCAGCAGCCGGGACCCTACCAGGAATGAGCAGTTCTTC. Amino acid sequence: CASSRDPTRNEQFF.

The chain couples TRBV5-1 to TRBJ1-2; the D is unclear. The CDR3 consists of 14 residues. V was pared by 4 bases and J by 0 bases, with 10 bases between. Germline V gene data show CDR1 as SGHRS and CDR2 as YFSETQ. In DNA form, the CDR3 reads TGCGCCAGCAGCGGGGAGGGTCCTAACTATGGCTACACCTTC. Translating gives CASSGEGPNYGYTF.

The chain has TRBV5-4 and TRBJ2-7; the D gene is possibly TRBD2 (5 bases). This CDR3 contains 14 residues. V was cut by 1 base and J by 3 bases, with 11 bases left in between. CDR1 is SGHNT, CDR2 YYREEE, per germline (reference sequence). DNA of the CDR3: TGTGCCAGCAGCTTGCTACCGGGGAACTACGAGCAGTACTTC. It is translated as CASSLLPGNYEQYF. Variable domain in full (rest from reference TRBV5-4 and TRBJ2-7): ETGVTQSPTHLIKTRGQQVTLRCSSQSGHNTVSWYQQALGQGPQFIFQYYREEENGRGNFPPRFSGLQFPNYSSELNVNALELDDSALYLCASSLLPGNYEQYFGPGTRLTVT.